In this sample, the clone carrying this T cell receptor beta chain turned up many times. The CDR3 has 16 amino acids. Germline CDR1 and CDR2: DFQATT and SNEGSKA (reference sequence). The ends were cut back, 2 bases at V and 1 base at J, with 18 bases in the middle. Unique molecular identifiers were incorporated into the prepared TCRbeta library. Each CDR3 protein gets one entry after TCRdb re-called the PCR reads with MiXCR. The table records about 240,000 distinct CDR3 sequences, about 12% of them present only once. The data derive from a study of T-cell reconstitution after alpha-beta-depleted transplantation in children.

This rearrangement joins TRBV20-1 to TRBJ2-7; D might be TRBD2 (6 bases). The TCR comes from a human donor who donated a stem cell graft to a child with acute lymphoblastic leukemia. The sequenced sample was PBMCs from the stem cell graft donor, obtained from the stem cell graft. CDR3 in DNA: TGCAGTGCTAGAAGCGCTTGGAGGGGAAGGTCCTACGAGCAGTACTTC. Encoded protein: CSARSAWRGRSYEQYF.